This entry concerns a single T cell receptor beta chain. Its antigen is still unknown. Trimming took off 3 bases at V and 6 bases at J, with 13 bases between the two ends. CDR3 size: 14 residues. Germline CDR1 SGHDT, CDR2 YYEEEE. The record originates from a study of cytomegalovirus exposure and HLA in healthy donors. Study-wide context: The 120 validation repertoires, a later analysis reported, used the same platform as the 550 to 700 repertoires from the first cohort. Broader study findings: The study found most TCR sequences rare, yet found some public TCRs in many donors. The classifier reportedly diagnosed cytomegalovirus status with high sensitivity and specificity. The authors confirmed in vitro that a few CMV-associated chains were specific for CMV antigens.

Method: immunoSEQ multiplex PCR; TCRdb's copy keeps in-frame clones and lacks some. Seen here are 150,000 to 200,000 clones, about 85% observed once, and the top ten hold 2% to 2.5%. The chain combines TRBV5-6 with TRBJ2-1; D is undetermined. This receptor was identified in a man aged 30 to 45 in good health and CMV-seropositive. Sequences were obtained from PBMCs. CDR3 sequence (DNA): TGTGCCAGCAGCTCGGGTCCAATGGGCAATGAGCAGTTCTTC. As protein: CASSSGPMGNEQFF.